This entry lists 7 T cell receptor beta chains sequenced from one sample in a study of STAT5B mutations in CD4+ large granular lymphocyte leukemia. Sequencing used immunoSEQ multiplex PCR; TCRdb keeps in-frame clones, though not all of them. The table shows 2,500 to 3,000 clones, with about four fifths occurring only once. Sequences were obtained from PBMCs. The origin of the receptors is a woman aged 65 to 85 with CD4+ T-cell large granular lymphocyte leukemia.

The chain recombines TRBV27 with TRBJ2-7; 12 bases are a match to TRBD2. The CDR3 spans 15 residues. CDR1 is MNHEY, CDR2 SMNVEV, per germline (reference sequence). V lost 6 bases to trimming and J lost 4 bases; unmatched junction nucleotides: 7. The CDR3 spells CASSSLAGGDYEQYF. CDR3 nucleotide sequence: TGTGCCAGCAGCTCCCTAGCGGGAGGGGATTACGAGCAGTACTTC.

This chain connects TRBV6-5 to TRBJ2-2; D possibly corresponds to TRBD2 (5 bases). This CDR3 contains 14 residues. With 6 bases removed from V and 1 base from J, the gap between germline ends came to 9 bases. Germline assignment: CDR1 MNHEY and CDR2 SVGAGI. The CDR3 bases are TGTGCCAGCAGCACCGGGGTGAACACCGGGGAGCTGTTTTTT. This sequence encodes CASSTGVNTGELFF.

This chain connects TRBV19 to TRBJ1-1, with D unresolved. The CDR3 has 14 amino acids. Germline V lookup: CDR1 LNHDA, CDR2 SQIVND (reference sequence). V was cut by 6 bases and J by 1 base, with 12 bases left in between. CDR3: CASSLRGGNTEAFF. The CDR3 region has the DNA TGTGCCAGTAGCCTCCGGGGTGGGAACACTGAAGCTTTCTTT.

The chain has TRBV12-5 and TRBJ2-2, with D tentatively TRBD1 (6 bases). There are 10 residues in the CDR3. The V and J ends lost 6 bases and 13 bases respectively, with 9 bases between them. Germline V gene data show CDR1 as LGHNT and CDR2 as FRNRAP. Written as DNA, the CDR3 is TGTGCTAGTGGCCCGGACAGGCTGTTTTTT. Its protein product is CASGPDRLFF.

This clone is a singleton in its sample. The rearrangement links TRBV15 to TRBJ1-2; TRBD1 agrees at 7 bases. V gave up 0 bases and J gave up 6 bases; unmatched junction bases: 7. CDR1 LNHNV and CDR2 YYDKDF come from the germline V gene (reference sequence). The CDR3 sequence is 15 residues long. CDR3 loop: CATSRDLGTADGYTF. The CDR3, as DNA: TGTGCCACCAGCAGAGACCTCGGGACAGCAGATGGCTACACCTTC. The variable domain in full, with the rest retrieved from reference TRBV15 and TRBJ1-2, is DAMVIQNPRYQVTQFGKPVTLSCSQTLNHNVMYWYQQKSSQAPKLLFHYYDKDFNNEADTPDNFQSRRPNTSFCFLDIRSPGLGDTAMYLCATSRDLGTADGYTFGSGTRLTVV.

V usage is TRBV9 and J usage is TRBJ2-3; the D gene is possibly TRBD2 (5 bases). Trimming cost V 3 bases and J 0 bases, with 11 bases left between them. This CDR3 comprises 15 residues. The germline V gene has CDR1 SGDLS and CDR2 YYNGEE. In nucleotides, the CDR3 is TGTGCCAGCAGCGCACAAGCGGATAGCACAGATACGCAGTATTTT. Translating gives CASSAQADSTDTQYF.

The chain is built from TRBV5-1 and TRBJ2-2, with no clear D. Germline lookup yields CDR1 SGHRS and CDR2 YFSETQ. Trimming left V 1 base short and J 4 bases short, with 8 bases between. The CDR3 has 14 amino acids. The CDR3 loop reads CASSLSGSTGELFF. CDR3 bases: TGCGCCAGCAGCTTGTCAGGCAGCACCGGGGAGCTGTTTTTT.